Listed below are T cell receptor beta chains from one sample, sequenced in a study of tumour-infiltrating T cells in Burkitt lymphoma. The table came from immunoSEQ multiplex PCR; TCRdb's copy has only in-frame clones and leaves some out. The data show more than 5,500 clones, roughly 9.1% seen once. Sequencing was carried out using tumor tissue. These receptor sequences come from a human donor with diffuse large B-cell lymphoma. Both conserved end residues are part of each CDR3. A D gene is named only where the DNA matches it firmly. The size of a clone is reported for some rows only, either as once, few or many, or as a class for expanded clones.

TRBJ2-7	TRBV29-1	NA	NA	TGCAGCGTTGAAGATCAATGGAGCTACGAGCAGTACTTC	CSVEDQWSYEQYF
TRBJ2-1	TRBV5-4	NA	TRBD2	TGTGCCAGCAGCTCCGGGACTAGCGTGGGGTTCTACAATGAGCAGTTCTTC	CASSSGTSVGFYNEQFF
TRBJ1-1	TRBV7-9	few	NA	TGTGCCAGCAGCTTAGGTTTCAGGAACACTGAAGCTTTCTTT	CASSLGFRNTEAFF
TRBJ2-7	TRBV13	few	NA	TGTGCCAGCAGCCTTCTCTCGGGGGCTGGGACGAGGGAGCAGTACTTC	CASSLLSGAGTREQYF
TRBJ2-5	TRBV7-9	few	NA	TGTGCCAGCAGCTTAGGTGGAACCCTGTCCGGGGCCAAAGAGACCCAGTACTTC	CASSLGGTLSGAKETQYF
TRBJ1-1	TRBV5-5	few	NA	TGTGCCAGCAGCCCCATCATCGTTCATACTGAAGCTTTCTTT	CASSPIIVHTEAFF
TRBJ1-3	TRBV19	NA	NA	TGTGCCAGTAGGCCCTCGAGGGGACACACCATATATTTT	CASRPSRGHTIYF
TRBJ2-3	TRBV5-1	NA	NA	TGCGCCAGCAGGTACAGTAGCACAGATACGCAGTATTTT	CASRYSSTDTQYF
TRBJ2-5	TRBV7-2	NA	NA	TGTGCCAGCAGTTCCCCCAGGTGGGAGCAAGAGACCCAGTACTTC	CASSSPRWEQETQYF
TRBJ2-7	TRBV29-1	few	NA	TGCAGCGCAGGGACTGAGTCCTACGAGCAGTACTTC	CSAGTESYEQYF
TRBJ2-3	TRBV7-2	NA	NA	TGTGCCAGCAGCCAGTGGACAGCTGATACGCAGTATTTT	CASSQWTADTQYF
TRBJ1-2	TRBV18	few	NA	TGTGCCAGCTCAGACCGGACAATCCGATGGAATGGCTACACCTTC	CASSDRTIRWNGYTF
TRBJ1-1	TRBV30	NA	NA	TGTGCCTGGAATTTCCGGGGCGGTTTGGAAGCTTTCTTT	CAWNFRGGLEAFF
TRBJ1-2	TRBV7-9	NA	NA	TGTGCCAGCAGCTTAGAGTTAGGGCAGCCTGCTAACTATGGCTACACCTTC	CASSLELGQPANYGYTF
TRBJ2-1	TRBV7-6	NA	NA	TGTGCCAGCAGCTTAATGGGGGCCGGAACCTACAATGAGCAGTTCTTC	CASSLMGAGTYNEQFF
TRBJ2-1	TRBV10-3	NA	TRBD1	TGTGCCATCAGTGAGTCGATGGGACAGGGTCTGTGGTACTCCTACAATGAGCAGTTCTTC	CAISESMGQGLWYSYNEQFF
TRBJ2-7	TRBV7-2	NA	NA	TGTGCCAGCAGCTCGGGCCAACGGAACGAGCAGTACTTC	CASSSGQRNEQYF
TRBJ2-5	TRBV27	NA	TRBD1	TGTGCCAGCAGTCAGGGGGCACGGATCGAGACCCAGTACTTC	CASSQGARIETQYF